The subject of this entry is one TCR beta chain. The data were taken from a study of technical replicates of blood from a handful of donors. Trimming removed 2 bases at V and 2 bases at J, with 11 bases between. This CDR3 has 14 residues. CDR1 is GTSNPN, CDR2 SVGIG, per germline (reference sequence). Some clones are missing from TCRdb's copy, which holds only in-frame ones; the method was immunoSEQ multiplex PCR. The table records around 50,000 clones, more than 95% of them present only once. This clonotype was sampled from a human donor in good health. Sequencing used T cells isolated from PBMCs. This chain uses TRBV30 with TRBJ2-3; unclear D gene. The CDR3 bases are TGTGCCTGGAGTTTTGCGGCTCTCACAGATACGCAGTATTTT. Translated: CAWSFAALTDTQYF.